A selection of T cell receptor beta chains follows, all from one sample in a study of shared clonotypes between healthy human individuals. The protocol was immunoSEQ multiplex PCR, while the TCRdb copy is restricted to in-frame clones and leaves out a portion. The table has around 1.9 million clones, 93% seen once. Sequencing was performed on naive CD8+ T cells from PBMCs. These receptors all stem from a man between 18 and 29 years old in good health. Some clones in this sample may be carry-over from other donors' samples. CDR3s leave out the opening cysteine and the closing phenylalanine or tryptophan. The D gene is left open where the match is weak.

NA,TRBJ1-4,TRBV30,AWSVPWGGAG
NA,TRBJ1-5,TRBV15,ATGTRGSRTLNQPQH
NA,TRBJ2-1,TRBV30,AWSVGRSSYNEQF
NA,TRBJ2-1,TRBV9,ASSPPRRGSSYNEQF
NA,TRBJ2-1,TRBV7-8,ASSAEGGNEQF
NA,TRBJ2-5,TRBV7-6,ASSLVNRVGETQY
NA,TRBJ1-2,TRBV5-5,ASRERVNYGYT
NA,TRBJ2-2,TRBV27,ASSYPPYRELF
NA,TRBJ1-5,TRBV6-1,ASSVPHIQPQH
NA,TRBJ2-7,TRBV5-4,ASSPGRDTFYEQY
NA,TRBJ1-5,TRBV4-1,ASSPLGGRENQPQH
NA,TRBJ2-7,TRBV19,ASSPWVGPYEQY
NA,TRBJ1-2,TRBV18,ASSPTDAPAYGYT
TRBD1,TRBJ2-1,TRBV13,ASSTRTGPNEQF
TRBD2,TRBJ2-6,TRBV18,ASSPSRGAGANVLT
NA,TRBJ1-1,TRBV11-2,ASSVGSNTEAF
NA,TRBJ2-7,TRBV27,ASSPAPGTIYEQY
TRBD2,TRBJ2-1,TRBV7-9,ASSTPPSGIHNEQF
TRBD1,TRBJ1-1,TRBV19,ASSARGQNTEAF
NA,TRBJ1-5,TRBV7-9,ASSLEGGNQPQH
NA,TRBJ2-1,TRBV7-9,ASSSPAFGSYNEQF
NA,TRBJ2-2,TRBV27,ASSLIRNTGELF
TRBD2,TRBJ2-1,TRBV6-5,ASSEIAGNYNEQF
TRBD2,TRBJ2-1,TRBV19,ASAPVAGSYNEQF
TRBD2,TRBJ2-3,TRBV10-3,AIRELLAGRTDTQY
TRBD1,TRBJ2-7,TRBV4-1,ASSQVRRDRAAYEQY
NA,TRBJ1-1,TRBV27,ASSPTVNTEAF
NA,TRBJ2-7,TRBV29-1,SVPQGPYEQY
NA,TRBJ2-7,TRBV19,ASLGRGAYEQY
TRBD2,TRBJ2-5,TRBV4-1,ASSQESRGETQY
TRBD2,TRBJ2-7,TRBV4-1,ASSQVVPWREEDEQY
NA,TRBJ1-1,TRBV30,AWSYAGPNTEAF
TRBD1,TRBJ1-3,TRBV28,ASSLWEGAAGNTIY
NA,TRBJ1-5,TRBV28,ASSPSYSNQPQH
TRBD1,TRBJ1-2,TRBV2,ASSSDRGFAYGYT
TRBD2,TRBJ2-1,TRBV5-1,ASSSAGGKF
TRBD1,TRBJ2-7,TRBV9,ASSVGPSDRGYEQY
NA,TRBJ2-7,TRBV6-5,ASSYGGARWY
NA,TRBJ2-5,TRBV9,ASSVLTNGQETQY
NA,TRBJ2-3,TRBV9,ASSVETSWGTDTQY
NA,TRBJ1-2,TRBV2,ARGQLYGYT
NA,TRBJ2-7,TRBV15,ATSREGRSSYEQY
TRBD2,TRBJ2-1,TRBV19,ASSFLAGDFPYNEQF
TRBD1,TRBJ2-1,TRBV11-1,ASSIKTGALSYNEQF
TRBD1,TRBJ1-2,TRBV27,ASSPRTGNYGYT
TRBD1,TRBJ1-2,TRBV6-1,ASSDPGTGYGYT
NA,TRBJ1-4,TRBV6-1,ASSETTVNEKLF
TRBD1,TRBJ2-4,TRBV27,ASSPGTGRRAKNIQY
NA,TRBJ1-5,TRBV28,ASRRPGAWPQH
NA,TRBJ2-7,TRBV6-1,ASTYRARPNEQY
TRBD1,TRBJ2-7,TRBV27,ASSLRGTAYEQY
NA,TRBJ1-1,TRBV27,ASSPRGSGTEAF
NA,TRBJ1-1,TRBV21-1,ASSKAQGGGLTEAF
TRBD2,TRBJ2-1,TRBV4-1,ASSQVGGSYEQF
NA,TRBJ2-7,TRBV7-6,ASSLGSGEQY
TRBD2,TRBJ2-7,TRBV2,ASTSSGVRSYEQY
NA,TRBJ2-7,TRBV5-6,ASSHRRAGWIYEQY